The T cell receptor beta chain under discussion was sequenced for a study of OX40 agonist ivuxolimab in advanced cancers. Study-wide context: In this cohort, patients received ivuxolimab, an agonistic anti-OX40 (CD134) antibody. A history of anti-PD-1, anti-PD-L1 or anti-CTLA-4 therapy was acceptable, and around 36% had some. Study-wide results and limits: There was clonal expansion of CD4+ and CD8+ blood T cells by week 6 at 0.1 to 3.0 mg/kg.

Clones were sequenced by immunoSEQ multiplex PCR, and TCRdb holds only the in-frame ones, with some missing. The table shows tens of thousands of clones, with more than 85% occurring only once. Only one count was recorded for this clone. Its antigen is still unknown. The germline V and J ends were trimmed by 2 bases and 6 bases, with 11 bases remaining between them. The germline V gene has CDR1 SGHAT and CDR2 FQNNGV. This CDR3 spans 14 amino acids. V and J are TRBV11-2 and TRBJ1-5; D might be TRBD1 (6 bases). This TCR derives from an adult with an advanced solid tumor such as melanoma, head and neck, liver or kidney cancer. This specimen was CD4+ or CD8+ T cells sorted from blood, taken in a trial of the OX40 agonist ivuxolimab. The CDR3 protein is CASSLNRVGQPQHF. CDR3 bases: TGTGCCAGCAGCTTAAACAGGGTCGGTCAGCCCCAGCATTTT. Drawing the rest from reference TRBV11-2 and TRBJ1-5, the complete variable domain is EAGVAQSPRYKIIEKRQSVAFWCNPISGHATLYWYQQILGQGPKLLIQFQNNGVVDDSQLPKDRFSAERLKGVDSTLKIQPAKLEDSAVYLCASSLNRVGQPQHFGDGTRLSIL.